Listed below are T cell receptor beta chains from one sample, sequenced in a study of human T cells and chemical hapten exposure. TCRdb re-derived calls from the RACE reads in MiXCR, one entry per CDR3 protein. The repertoire holds more than 85,000 distinct CDR3 sequences, with roughly a tenth as singletons. This specimen was whole blood, taken in connection with sensitization to the hapten diphenylcyclopropenone (DPC). The receptors stem from a woman aged 35 to 49 with alopecia areata. Some clones in this sample may be carry-over from other donors' samples. The CDR3 runs from the conserved cysteine through the conserved F or W. A D gene is named only where the DNA matches it firmly. Part of the rows lack a size; the others show once, few, many or a class for expanded clones.

j_gene,abundance,d_gene,v_gene,CDR3aa,CDR3nt
TRBJ2-1,few,TRBD1,TRBV3-1,CASSQAGTGEQVRQFF,TGTGCCAGCAGCCAAGCCGGGACAGGTGAACAAGTACGGCAGTTCTTC
TRBJ2-7,-,TRBD1,TRBV3-1,CASSHHRDSYEQYF,TGTGCCAGCAGCCATCACCGGGACAGCTACGAGCAGTACTTC
TRBJ1-2,many,-,TRBV7-6,CASSPSAAVEGYTF,TGTGCCAGCAGCCCCTCCGCGGCAGTGGAGGGCTACACCTTC
TRBJ2-2,few,-,TRBV10-2,CASSEPVAVNTGELFF,TGCGCCAGCAGTGAACCGGTAGCGGTGAACACCGGGGAGCTGTTTTTT
TRBJ2-7,few,TRBD1,TRBV20-1,CSHRDRSYEQYF,TGCAGTCACAGGGACAGGTCCTACGAGCAGTACTTC
TRBJ2-2,few,-,TRBV7-2,CASSTEMVQLNTGELFF,TGTGCCAGCAGTACAGAAATGGTACAGCTGAACACCGGGGAGCTGTTTTTT
TRBJ2-2,many,-,TRBV28,CASSFPYGGSNTGELFF,TGTGCCAGCAGTTTTCCCTACGGGGGTTCGAACACCGGGGAGCTGTTTTTT
TRBJ2-1,-,-,TRBV29-1,CSGTVSYNEQFF,TGCAGCGGGACAGTCTCCTACAATGAGCAGTTCTTC
TRBJ2-1,-,TRBD1,TRBV5-5,CASSPGTGSGEQFF,TGTGCCAGCAGCCCCGGGACAGGGAGCGGTGAGCAGTTCTTC
TRBJ2-5,-,TRBD1,TRBV20-1,CSAPDRGKETQYF,TGCAGTGCCCCTGACAGGGGGAAAGAGACCCAGTACTTC
TRBJ1-3,-,TRBD1,TRBV7-2,CASSSRTGGDTIYF,TGTGCCAGCAGCTCCCGGACAGGGGGAGACACCATATATTTT
TRBJ1-2,-,-,TRBV3-1,CASSQEGNYGYTF,TGTGCCAGCAGCCAAGAGGGGAACTATGGCTACACCTTC
TRBJ2-1,many,-,TRBV21-1,CASSKEVRQKQFF,TGTGCCAGCAGCAAAGAAGTCAGACAGAAGCAGTTCTTC
TRBJ2-2,many,-,TRBV29-1,CSVGRQAGELFF,TGCAGCGTTGGTCGGCAGGCCGGGGAGCTGTTTTTT